The 17 T cell receptor beta chains below all came from one sample that was sequenced in a study of blood T cell repertoires in COVID-19. Here immunoSEQ multiplex PCR was the method, and the copy in TCRdb shows in-frame clones only, minus some. The sample consists of about 310,000 clones, almost 90% of them appearing once. Sequencing was performed on peripheral blood. These receptors came from a woman aged 40 to 49 with COVID-19, enrolled during active disease.

The genes are TRBV27 and TRBJ2-5; D is perhaps TRBD1 (6 bases). Trimming removed 6 bases at V and 2 bases at J, with 10 bases between. Germline loops: CDR1 MNHEY, CDR2 SMNVEV (reference sequence). The CDR3 contains 13 residues. This CDR3 is CASRTGTQETQYF. CDR3 nucleotide sequence: TGTGCCAGCAGGACCGGGACACAAGAGACCCAGTACTTC.

The rearrangement links TRBV6-5 to TRBJ1-4; 10 nucleotides match TRBD1. Germline trimming cut 6 bases from V and 7 bases from J; bases unmatched to any gene: 5. The length of the CDR3 is 14 residues. CDR1 MNHEY and CDR2 SVGAGI come from the germline V gene. The CDR3 region is CASRRGTGVEKLFF. The CDR3 DNA reads as TGTGCCAGCAGAAGGGGGACAGGGGTTGAAAAACTGTTTTTT.

The rearrangement uses TRBV9 and TRBJ1-2; D is uncertain. The CDR3 extends over 18 amino acids. Germline assignment: CDR1 SGDLS and CDR2 YYNGEE. Between the trimmed V and J ends, which lost 4 bases and 6 bases, there was a span of 28 bases. The DNA of the CDR3 is TGTGCCAGCAGCCCGCCTTCGGCCTCACCCCTTCAGGCTCATGGCTACACCTTC. Its protein product is CASSPPSASPLQAHGYTF.

The rearrangement links TRBV28 to TRBJ2-1; 12 nucleotides line up with TRBD2. V dropped 6 bases and J dropped 0; count of bases not matched to a gene: 6. CDR3 size: 17 residues. Germline CDR1 reads MDHEN; CDR2 reads SYDVKM. The CDR3 region has the DNA TGTGCCAGCAGGGTGGGACTAGCGGGCTCCTCCTACAATGAGCAGTTCTTC. Protein: CASRVGLAGSSYNEQFF. Based on the CDR3 plus reference TRBV28 and TRBJ2-1, the full variable domain is DVKVTQSSRYLVKRTGEKVFLECVQDMDHENMFWYRQDPGLGLRLIYFSYDVKMKEKGDIPEGYSVSREKKERFSLILESASTNQTSMYLCASRVGLAGSSYNEQFFGPGTRLTVL.

The chain links TRBV2 to TRBJ1-1; unclear D gene. CDR3 length: 12 residues. With 7 bases removed from V and 0 bases from J, the gap between germline ends came to 6 bases. Per germline, CDR1 SNHLY and CDR2 FYNNEI. This CDR3 is CASIEMNTEAFF. CDR3 sequence (DNA): TGTGCCAGCATAGAGATGAACACTGAAGCTTTCTTT.

The chain's CDR3 is CASSQAWRGTGAEAFF. The CDR3 DNA is TGTGCCAGCAGCCAAGCTTGGCGGGGGACGGGGGCTGAAGCTTTCTTT. This rearrangement joins TRBV14 to TRBJ1-1; TRBD1 is a possible D gene (5 bases). Germline V CDR1 and CDR2: SGHDN, FVKESK. This CDR3 has 16 amino acids. Between the trimmed V and J ends, which lost 1 base and 6 bases, there was a span of 18 bases.

The V and J genes are TRBV6-5 and TRBJ2-3; 10 bases match TRBD2. The CDR3 contains 15 residues. Trimming cost V 6 bases and J 6 bases; bases outside gene matches: 9. Germline assignment: CDR1 MNHEY and CDR2 SVGAGI. The CDR3 bases are TGTGCCAGCAGCCCCCGGACTAGCGGAGCGGATACGCAGTATTTT. It translates to CASSPRTSGADTQYF.

This clone has only a few counts. The chain is built from TRBV25-1 and TRBJ2-7; the D gene is possibly TRBD1 (6 bases). The germline V gene has CDR1 MGHDK and CDR2 SYGVNS. V lost 6 bases and J 0 bases, leaving 12 bases between the germline ends. There are 14 residues in the CDR3. The CDR3 reads CASRSTGNSYEQYF. Written as DNA, the CDR3 is TGTGCCAGCAGAAGTACAGGGAACTCCTACGAGCAGTACTTC.

This clone occurred once. The V gene is TRBV4-2, the J gene TRBJ2-3, with 8 bases aligning to TRBD2. Germline CDR1 is LGHNA and CDR2 is YNFKEQ. V shed 1 base and J 4 bases; nucleotides not matched to a gene: 4. This CDR3 contains 15 residues. CDR3 nucleotides: TGTGCCAGCAGCCAAGTCGGCGGGGGGCCAGATACGCAGTATTTT. This sequence encodes CASSQVGGGPDTQYF.

In this sample, this clone turned up a few times. The chain uses TRBV6-2 or TRBV6-3 and TRBJ1-5; no reliable D call. The germline CDR1 and CDR2 sequences are MNHEY and SVGEGT. The CDR3 runs 13 residues. V lost 5 bases to trimming and J lost 6 bases, with 11 bases between them. CDR3 protein: CASSGVVVQPQHF. For the CDR3, the DNA is TGTGCCAGCAGTGGAGTCGTAGTTCAGCCCCAGCATTTT.

A single count supports this clone. The chain joins TRBV5-1 to TRBJ1-1; D unresolved. Trimming stripped 0 bases from V and 7 bases from J, with 13 bases between. The CDR3 covers 14 residues. The germline CDR1 and CDR2 sequences are SGHRS and YFSETQ. CDR3 in amino acids: CASSLARLNVEAFF. CDR3 coding DNA: TGCGCCAGCAGCTTGGCGCGGTTAAACGTTGAAGCTTTCTTT.

The chain uses TRBV5-4 and TRBJ2-7; possible D gene TRBD1, 6 bases. V was pared by 4 bases and J by 2 bases, with 16 bases between. The CDR3 spans 15 residues. From germline, CDR1 is SGHNT and CDR2 YYREEE (reference sequence). CDR3 nucleotides: TGTGCCAGCAGCCTCCCTTTGGGGGACACCTACGAGCAGTACTTC. Protein product: CASSLPLGDTYEQYF.

CDR3 region: CASSQELIPQGEAFF. DNA for the CDR3: TGTGCCAGCAGCCAAGAATTGATACCCCAGGGTGAAGCTTTCTTT. The chain links TRBV14 to TRBJ1-1, with D possibly matching TRBD1 (5 bases). The germline V gene encodes CDR1 SGHDN and CDR2 FVKESK. The CDR3 is 15 amino acids. Trimming cost V 0 bases and J 7 bases, with 15 bases left between them.

The chain is built from TRBV10-3 and TRBJ2-2; 8 nucleotides align to TRBD2. The CDR3 is 16 residues long. The J segment lost 7 bases and the V segment lost 0 bases, leaving 7 bases of the junction unmatched. The V gene's germline CDR1 is ENHRY and CDR2 SYGVKD. CDR3 sequence: CAISESRSGGDGELFF. The DNA for the CDR3 is TGTGCCATCAGTGAGTCGAGATCGGGAGGGGACGGGGAGCTGTTTTTT.

The V and J genes are TRBV7-2 and TRBJ2-2, with 12 bases that match TRBD2. CDR3 size: 18 residues. V shed 0 bases and J 1 base; nucleotides not matched to a gene: 3. Germline V lookup: CDR1 SGHTA, CDR2 FQGNSA. Written as DNA, the CDR3 is TGTGCCAGCAGCTTAGCTGGACTAGCGGGACGGAACACCGGGGAGCTGTTTTTT. It specifies CASSLAGLAGRNTGELFF.

This clone showed up just once. V is TRBV19 and J is TRBJ2-7, with 7 bases fitting TRBD2. Germline V gene lookup returns CDR1 LNHDA and CDR2 SQIVND (reference sequence). This CDR3 has 12 residues. Trimming took 5 bases from V and 3 from J; bases not matched to a gene: 1. The CDR3 is CASSQRGYEQYF. In DNA form, the CDR3 reads TGTGCCAGTAGTCAGCGGGGCTACGAGCAGTACTTC.

This chain uses TRBV7-3 with TRBJ2-7, with 7 positions matching TRBD2. The CDR3 has 15 residues. Germline CDR1 SGHTA, CDR2 FQGTGA. V shed 1 base and J 2 bases; nucleotides not matched to a gene: 5. CDR3 DNA sequence: TGTGCCAGCAGCTTAAGTGGGCTAGCGGCCTACGAGCAGTACTTC. Protein sequence: CASSLSGLAAYEQYF.